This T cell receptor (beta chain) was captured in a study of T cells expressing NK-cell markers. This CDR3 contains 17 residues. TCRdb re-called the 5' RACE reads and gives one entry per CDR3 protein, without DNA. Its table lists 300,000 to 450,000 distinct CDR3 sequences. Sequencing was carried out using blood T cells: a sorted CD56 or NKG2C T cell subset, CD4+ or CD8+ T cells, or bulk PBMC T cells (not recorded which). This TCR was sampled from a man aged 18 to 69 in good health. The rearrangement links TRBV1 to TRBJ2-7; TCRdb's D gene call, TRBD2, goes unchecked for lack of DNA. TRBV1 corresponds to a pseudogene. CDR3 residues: CTSSRLAGGDGRHEQYF.